This T cell receptor (beta chain) was observed in a study of CD8+CD57+ T cells in acquired aplastic anemia. Study in general: The sorted CD4+ and CD8+ cells yielded an average approximately 3.3 ug of DNA. The study, taken as a whole, reports: In common between the patients and the controls were twenty-nine CD8+ CDR3 sequences. Patient and control CD8+ Simpson's diversity was not significantly different.

Investigators profiled TCR beta VDJ and CDR3 from genomic DNA template. Via MiXCR, TCRdb re-called the reads, giving one row per CDR3 protein. The table includes around 150,000 distinct CDR3 sequences, roughly 40% detected once. Worth noting for this clonotype: What it binds is unknown. This may come from a read error, since a much larger clone is one base off.

Germline V gene data show CDR1 as SGHRS and CDR2 as YFSETQ. The germline V and J ends were trimmed by 1 base and 8 bases, with 12 bases remaining between them. The CDR3 runs 13 residues. The sequence derives from a human donor in good health. V gene TRBV5-1 combines with J gene TRBJ1-2; possibly TRBD1 for D (5 bases). Source material: sorted CD4+, CD8+, or CD8+CD57+ T cells (not recorded which) from PBMCs. The chain's CDR3 is CASSLTQDAGYTF. DNA for the CDR3: TGCGCCAGCAGCTTGACACAGGACGCGGGCTACACCTTC.